Following are 9 T cell receptor beta chains from one sample sequenced in a study of cytomegalovirus exposure and HLA in healthy donors. The PCR made use of 60 Vbeta and 13 Jbeta primers. Only in-frame clones appear in the TCRdb table, and some are missing; sequencing was by immunoSEQ multiplex PCR. The data contain over 65,000 clones, around 75% of them singletons. The sample comprised PBMCs. The receptors originated from a woman aged 25-40 years in good health and CMV-seropositive.

This clone has a single count. The rearrangement links TRBV7-2 to TRBJ2-2, with D tentatively TRBD1 (5 bases). Germline CDR1 and CDR2: SGHTA and FQGNSA. The ends were cut back, 7 bases at V and 7 bases at J, with 10 bases in the middle. This CDR3 comprises 12 residues. The CDR3 protein is CASTSQGGELFF. The CDR3, as DNA: TGTGCCAGCACCTCCCAGGGCGGGGAGCTGTTTTTT.

The rearrangement joins TRBV28 to TRBJ2-7; D is unclear. Trimming stripped 4 bases from V and 6 bases from J, with 7 bases between. Germline CDR1 MDHEN, CDR2 SYDVKM. The CDR3 is made up of 11 amino acids. CDR3 nucleotide sequence: TGTGCCAGCAGTTCCCCCCGCGAGCAGTACTTC. Translating it yields CASSSPREQYF.

This clone was seen only a few times. This chain links TRBV6-1 with TRBJ2-2; TRBD2 matches at 7 bases. V dropped 4 bases and J dropped 5; count of bases not matched to a gene: 7. Germline V gene sequence: CDR1 MNHNS, CDR2 SASEGT. The CDR3 consists of 15 residues. CDR3 region: CASSARTSRTGELFF. In nucleotides, the CDR3 is TGTGCCAGCAGTGCCCGGACTAGTCGGACCGGGGAGCTGTTTTTT.

This clone was seen a handful of times. The chain has TRBV15 and TRBJ2-7; 9 bases agree with TRBD1. The CDR3 covers 15 residues. The V gene's germline CDR1 is LNHNV and CDR2 YYDKDF (reference sequence). Trimming took 5 bases from V and 5 from J; bases not matched to a gene: 10. This CDR3 is CATSGPRTGDNEQYF. DNA for the CDR3: TGTGCCACCAGCGGACCCAGGACAGGGGATAACGAGCAGTACTTC.

The chain joins TRBV5-1 to TRBJ2-3; TRBD2 matches at 12 bases. The J segment lost 0 bases and the V segment lost 4 bases, leaving 9 bases of the junction unmatched. From germline, CDR1 is SGHRS and CDR2 YFSETQ. This CDR3 spans 18 amino acids. The CDR3 DNA reads as TGCGCCAGCAGCCCTAGACTAGCGGGAGTGCGGAGCACAGATACGCAGTATTTT. Its protein is CASSPRLAGVRSTDTQYF. Full variable domain (remainder filled in from reference TRBV5-1 and TRBJ2-3): KAGVTQTPRYLIKTRGQQVTLSCSPISGHRSVSWYQQTPGQGLQFLFEYFSETQRNKGNFPGRFSGRQFSNSRSEMNVSTLELGDSALYLCASSPRLAGVRSTDTQYFGPGTRLTVL.

The V gene is TRBV6-1, the J gene TRBJ1-3; TRBD1 matches 7 bases. V lost 7 bases and J lost 7; bases outside the gene matches: 10. This CDR3 spans 14 amino acids. Per the germline V gene, CDR1 is MNHNS and CDR2 is SASEGT. CDR3 amino acids: CASTLGQAHNTIYF. DNA for the CDR3: TGTGCCAGCACCCTTGGACAGGCACATAACACCATATATTTT.

On this clone itself: Germline and junction disagree at one end, which may indicate a read error. CDR3 sequence (DNA): TGCCGGACAGGCGGAACAGATACGCAGTATTTT. Its translation is CRTGGTDTQYF. The V gene is TRBV28, the J gene TRBJ2-3, with 7 bases fitting TRBD1. Germline V gene data show CDR1 as MDHEN and CDR2 as SYDVKM. CDR3 length: 11 residues.

CDR3 nucleotides: TGCGCCAGCAGCTTGGAAGGCGGGAGGGCCTCGAATGAGCAGTTCTTC. Translation gives CASSLEGGRASNEQFF. The chain has TRBV5-1 and TRBJ2-1, with 9 positions matching TRBD2. J lost 7 bases, V lost 0 bases, and 8 bases had no gene match. The CDR3 runs 16 residues. Germline CDR1 SGHRS, CDR2 YFSETQ. Supplemented by reference TRBV5-1 and TRBJ2-1, the full variable domain reads KAGVTQTPRYLIKTRGQQVTLSCSPISGHRSVSWYQQTPGQGLQFLFEYFSETQRNKGNFPGRFSGRQFSNSRSEMNVSTLELGDSALYLCASSLEGGRASNEQFFGPGTRLTVL.

The chain joins TRBV13 to TRBJ2-2; tentative D call: TRBD2 (5 bases). The CDR3 has 14 amino acids. V shed 4 bases and J shed 6 bases, with 12 bases lying between them. Germline-derived CDR1 and CDR2 are PRHDT and FYEKMQ (reference sequence). CDR3 bases: TGTGCCAGCAGCTCGGGGTCAGCGCCCGGGGAGCTGTTTTTT. This sequence encodes CASSSGSAPGELFF.